This T cell receptor beta chain was recorded in a study of CD8 T cells in ankylosing spondylitis. CDR3 length equals 13 residues. The V and J ends lost 6 bases and 3 bases respectively, with 12 bases between them. TCRdb reanalysed the 5' RACE reads using MiXCR and keeps one entry per CDR3 protein. The sample includes 200,000 or so distinct CDR3 sequences, roughly 25% seen only once; the top ten take 5% to 7.5%. Remarks on this clonotype: Its antigen is still unknown.

Overall study results and limits: Disease-linked clones bore a CD8+ phenotype, appearing relatively rarely in peripheral blood. Reportedly, disease-linked clones are significantly enriched in ankylosing spondylitis patients' matched synovial fluid.

The TCR comes from a male donor with ankylosing spondylitis or in good health (not recorded which). The rearrangement joins TRBV12-3 or TRBV12-4 to TRBJ2-7; D gene unclear. The sample was blood, either unsorted or a sorted T cell fraction (not recorded which). The CDR3 DNA sequence: TGTGCCAGCAGCCCTCTGACTGGCTACGAGCAGTACTTC. This encodes CASSPLTGYEQYF.